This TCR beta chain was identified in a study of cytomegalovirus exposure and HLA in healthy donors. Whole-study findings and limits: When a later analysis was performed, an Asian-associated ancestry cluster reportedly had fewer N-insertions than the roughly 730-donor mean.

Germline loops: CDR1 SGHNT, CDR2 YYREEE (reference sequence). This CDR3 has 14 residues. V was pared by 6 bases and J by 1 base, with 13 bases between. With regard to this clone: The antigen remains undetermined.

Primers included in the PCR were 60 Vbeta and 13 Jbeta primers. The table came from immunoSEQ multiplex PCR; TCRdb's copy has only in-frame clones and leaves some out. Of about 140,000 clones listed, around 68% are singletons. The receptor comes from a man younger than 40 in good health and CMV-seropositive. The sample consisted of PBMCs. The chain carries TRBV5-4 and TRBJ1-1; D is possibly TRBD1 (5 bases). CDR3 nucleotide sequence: TGTGCCAGCAACTATCGGGGGACGAACACTGAAGCTTTCTTT. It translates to CASNYRGTNTEAFF.